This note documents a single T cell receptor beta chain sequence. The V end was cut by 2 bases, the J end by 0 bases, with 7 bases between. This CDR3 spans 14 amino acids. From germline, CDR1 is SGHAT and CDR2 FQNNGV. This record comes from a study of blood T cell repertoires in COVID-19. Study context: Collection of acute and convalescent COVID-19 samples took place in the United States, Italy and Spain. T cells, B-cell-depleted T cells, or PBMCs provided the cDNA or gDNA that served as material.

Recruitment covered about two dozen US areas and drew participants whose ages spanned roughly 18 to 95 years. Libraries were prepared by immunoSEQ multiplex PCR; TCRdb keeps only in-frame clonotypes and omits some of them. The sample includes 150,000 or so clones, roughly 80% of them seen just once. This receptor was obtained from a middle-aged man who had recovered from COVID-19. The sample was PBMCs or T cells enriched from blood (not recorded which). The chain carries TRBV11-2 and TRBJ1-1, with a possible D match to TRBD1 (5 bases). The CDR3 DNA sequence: TGTGCCAGCAGCTTAAGACAGATGAACACTGAAGCTTTCTTT. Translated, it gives CASSLRQMNTEAFF.